This T cell receptor beta chain appears in the sequencing data of a study of T cells in narcolepsy (dated by TCRdb to 2016 to 2019). Turning to the overall study: Healthy control donors were enrolled in the study alongside patients who had narcolepsy type 1 or type 2 (NT1, NT2). The study sought autoreactive T cells targeting hypocretin neuron self-antigens (hypocretin, TRIB2) in narcolepsy patients, using TCR Vbeta sequencing to track clonotypes in blood and CSF.

The library was made by the immunoSEQ multiplex PCR assay. TCRdb retrieved this table from immuneACCESS and kept in-frame rearrangements only. Not all clones are present; in checked studies, unresolved V genes account for under half, and no reason is known for the remainder. The sample table lists 20,000 to 30,000 clones, roughly 77% of them with a count of one. In total, the top ten clones hold 1% to 1.4% of the sample. General conclusions and limits of the study: Some blood memory CD4+ repertoires from patients and controls contained no sequences matching autoreactive T cell clones. According to the report, autoreactive clonotypes were detected serially in the blood of the same patients and of different patients, but not in healthy controls. Numbers of sequenced blood memory CD4+ clonotypes were comparable, with averages of some 40,000 in patients and approximately 30,000 in controls. Plots comparing CSF and blood CD4+ T cell clonotypes from the same patient highlighted HCRT-specific and TRIB2-specific autoreactive clonotypes.

CDR1 and CDR2 (MRHNA, SNTAGT) derive from the germline V gene. Spanning cysteine to phenylalanine, the CDR3 consists of 18 amino acids. Just CDR3 DNA is preserved here, 54 bases in frame from base 1. V has 4 bases trimmed and J has 5 bases trimmed; junction bases matching no gene number 14. With respect to this clone: Its antigen is still unknown. The record has no base qualities; no much larger clone is one base away.

Memory CD4+ T cells were sorted ex vivo from peripheral blood of narcolepsy patients and healthy controls for TCR Vbeta sequencing. The V gene is TRBV6-4 and the J gene is TRBJ2-3, and 11 junction bases match TRBD1. Material for sequencing was memory (CD45RA-) CD4+ T cells from blood. In light of the paper, this sample's cell subset or site label describes: memory T cells sorted ex vivo from peripheral blood. The sequence came from a human donor in good health. DNA sequence: TGTGCCAGCAGTGGGACAGGGGGCGACCGCGCACGTCGAGATACGCAGTATTTT. Protein translation: CASSGTGGDRARRDTQYF.